Following are 25 T cell receptor beta chains from one sample sequenced in a study of blood T cells in healthy people across ages. Alongside a J-beta primer mix, a sample-barcoded 5' primer served in a second PCR lasting about 7 to 11 cycles. Using its own MiXCR run on the 5' RACE reads, TCRdb lists one record per CDR3 protein. The data show 1.5 million to 2 million distinct CDR3 sequences, approximately 28% seen once. The sample was blood. These receptors came from a young woman in good health.

This clonotype was observed many times. J is TRBJ2-7 and V is TRBV12-3 or TRBV12-4; 8 bases match TRBD2. This CDR3 has 15 residues. J was trimmed by 3 bases and V by 5 bases; bases with no gene match: 9. CDR3 amino acids: CASSPETSVLYEQYF. CDR3 DNA: TGTGCCAGCAGTCCAGAGACTAGCGTTCTCTACGAGCAGTACTTC.

Concerning this clonotype itself: Given a much more abundant clone one base away, this may be a read error. Without the conserved terminal phenylalanine or tryptophan, this CDR3 likely stems from a read error. The chain uses TRBV5-5 and TRBJ2-6; TRBD1 aligns across 8 bases. CDR3 size: 17 residues. The ends lost 4 bases at V and 0 bases at J; junction bases unmatched: 6. Looked up from germline, CDR1 is SGHKS and CDR2 is YYEKEE (reference sequence). The CDR3: CASSHSGQASGANVLTV. Here the CDR3 DNA reads TGTGCCAGCAGCCACTCGGGACAGGCCTCTGGGGCCAACGTCCTGACTGTC.

In DNA form, the CDR3 reads TGTGCCAGCAAGGGACAGCTGAATCAGCCCCAGCATTTT. Its translation is CASKGQLNQPQHF. The chain links TRBV2 to TRBJ1-5; 7 positions agree with TRBD1. The CDR3 loop spans 13 amino acids. The ends lost 7 bases at V and 4 bases at J; junction bases unmatched: 4. The germline gives CDR1 SNHLY, CDR2 FYNNEI.

The table lists this clonotype with a few counts. This chain links TRBV29-1 with TRBJ1-6, with TRBD1 as a possible D gene (5 bases). The CDR3 spans 15 residues. Germline-derived CDR1 and CDR2 are SQVTM and ANQGSEA. Trimming left V 3 bases short and J 5 bases short, with 14 bases between. CDR3 sequence: CSVEKGTGNNSPLHF. DNA for the CDR3: TGCAGCGTTGAGAAGGGAACAGGAAATAATTCACCCCTCCACTTT.

This clonotype was detected ten times or more. This chain links TRBV4-1 with TRBJ2-1; maybe TRBD1 (6 bases). Per the germline V gene, CDR1 is MGHRA and CDR2 is YSYEKL. V dropped 0 bases and J dropped 5 bases, with 11 bases sitting between them. The CDR3 contains 15 residues. The CDR3 spells CASSQDPGQHNEQFF. The CDR3 DNA reads as TGCGCCAGCAGCCAAGATCCAGGACAGCACAATGAGCAGTTCTTC.

This clonotype appeared many times. The gene calls are TRBV4-1 and TRBJ2-7; D remains ambiguous. The CDR3 loop spans 15 amino acids. The germline V gene has CDR1 MGHRA and CDR2 YSYEKL. The V end was cut by 2 bases, the J end by 2 bases, with 13 bases between. Here the CDR3 reads CASSQPSERPYEQYF. CDR3 in DNA: TGCGCCAGCAGCCAACCTTCAGAACGACCCTACGAGCAGTACTTC.

This clonotype showed up just a few times. The chain joins TRBV14 to TRBJ1-1; no reliable D call. The CDR3 spans 13 residues. Per germline, CDR1 SGHDN and CDR2 FVKESK. V dropped 6 bases and J dropped 1 base, with 9 bases sitting between them. The CDR3 spells CASSEYSNTEAFF. The CDR3 nucleotides are TGTGCCAGCAGTGAGTACTCGAACACTGAAGCTTTCTTT. Complete variable domain (other parts from reference TRBV14 and TRBJ1-1): EAGVTQFPSHSVIEKGQTVTLRCDPISGHDNLYWYRRVMGKEIKFLLHFVKESKQDESGMPNNRFLAERTGGTYSTLKVQPAELEDSGVYFCASSEYSNTEAFFGQGTRLTVV.

CDR3 sequence reads: CSARDIGSGAYEQYF. The CDR3 DNA reads as TGCAGTGCTAGAGATATCGGGAGTGGGGCCTACGAGCAGTACTTC. The V and J genes are TRBV20-1 and TRBJ2-7; perhaps TRBD2 as D (6 bases). This CDR3 spans 15 amino acids. Trimming shortened V by 0 bases and J by 2 bases, and 14 bases separated the two germline ends. From germline, CDR1 is DFQATT and CDR2 SNEGSKA (reference sequence).

This clonotype was observed a few times. V and J are TRBV12-3 or TRBV12-4 and TRBJ1-5; D might be TRBD1 (5 bases). The CDR3 has 14 residues. Trimming took 3 bases from V and 5 from J, leaving 11 bases between them. CDR3 coding DNA: TGTGCCAGCAGTTTTCAGGGTACCTATCAGCCCCAGCATTTT. Protein: CASSFQGTYQPQHF.

The chain carries TRBV5-8 and TRBJ2-7, with D possibly matching TRBD2 (5 bases). CDR1 is SGHTS and CDR2 is YDEGEE in the germline V gene. This CDR3 comprises 15 residues. V was cut by 5 bases and J by 6 bases, with 21 bases left in between. The chain's CDR3 is CASRRELEVGTEQYF. CDR3 DNA: TGTGCCAGCAGGCGTGAGTTGGAGGTAGGCACCGAGCAGTACTTC.

This clonotype was picked up many times. The CDR3 spells CAGTGQGPYEQYF. The CDR3 nucleotides read TGTGCCGGCACGGGACAGGGACCCTACGAGCAGTACTTC. The V gene is TRBV6-1, the J gene TRBJ2-7; 9 bases map to TRBD1. With V trimmed by 11 bases and J by 2 bases, 7 bases remained unmatched. Per the germline V gene, CDR1 is MNHNS and CDR2 is SASEGT. The CDR3 extends over 13 amino acids.

The J gene is TRBJ2-1, the V gene TRBV20-1, with a tentative D call TRBD2 (6 bases). V was clipped by 3 bases and J by 10 bases, with 19 bases between them. The CDR3 totals 14 residues. Germline values: CDR1 DFQATT, CDR2 SNEGSKA (reference sequence). The CDR3 here is CSASSGLSLKEQFF. The CDR3 DNA sequence: TGCAGTGCTAGCTCGGGACTTTCCCTCAAAGAGCAGTTCTTC.

CDR3 loop: CATSGNTRASYEQYF. The DNA of the CDR3 is TGTGCCACCAGCGGAAATACAAGAGCCTCATACGAGCAGTACTTC. The gene calls are TRBV15 and TRBJ2-7; D gene uncertain. Germline V gene sequence: CDR1 LNHNV, CDR2 YYDKDF (reference sequence). The CDR3 loop spans 15 amino acids. The V gene lost 5 bases and the J gene lost 4 bases, with 18 bases spanning the gap. The variable domain in full, completed from reference TRBV15 and TRBJ2-7, reads DAMVIQNPRYQVTQFGKPVTLSCSQTLNHNVMYWYQQKSSQAPKLLFHYYDKDFNNEADTPDNFQSRRPNTSFCFLDIRSPGLGDTAMYLCATSGNTRASYEQYFGPGTRLTVT.

The chain has TRBV5-1 and TRBJ2-4, with 9 bases aligning to TRBD1. V was pared by 4 bases and J by 13 bases, with 15 bases of the junction left unmatched. Germline CDR1 reads SGHRS; CDR2 reads YFSETQ. The CDR3 consists of 15 residues. CDR3 nucleotides: TGCGCCAGCAGCACCGGACAGGGGTCCCTCCATGAGCAGTACTTC. This sequence encodes CASSTGQGSLHEQYF.

Only a few counts were recorded for this clonotype. Mismatch with germline at one junction end may stem from a read error. The chain joins TRBV28 to TRBJ2-5; 11 bases map to TRBD2. Germline V gives CDR1 MDHEN, CDR2 SYDVKM. The CDR3 is made up of 15 amino acids. The CDR3 DNA reads TGTGCCAGCAGTTTAGAGGGACTAGCGGAAGAGACCCGGTACTTC. It specifies CASSLEGLAEETRYF.

This clonotype has just one count. V is TRBV7-2 and J is TRBJ2-3, with D possibly TRBD1 on 5 matching bases. The ends were cut back, 7 bases at V and 0 bases at J, with 14 bases in the middle. CDR3 length: 15 amino acids. Germline V CDR1 and CDR2: SGHTA, FQGNSA. The DNA of the CDR3 is TGTGCCAGCAACCCGTCGGCAGGGAGCACAGATACGCAGTATTTT. This encodes CASNPSAGSTDTQYF.

This clonotype occurred many times. The V call is TRBV6-6, the J call TRBJ2-5, with 8 bases fitting TRBD2. The CDR3 extends over 14 amino acids. The V and J ends lost 6 bases and 4 bases, in that order; junction bases with no gene match: 7. The germline CDR1 and CDR2 sequences are MNHNY and SVGAGI (reference sequence). The chain's CDR3 is CASRDRRGAETQYF. Here the CDR3 DNA reads TGTGCCAGCAGAGATCGGCGGGGGGCAGAGACCCAGTACTTC.

Of note for this clonotype: Because the CDR3 is missing its conserved closing phenylalanine or tryptophan, this is likely a read error. The rearrangement uses TRBV20-1 and TRBJ2-6; D uncertain. Trimming left V 0 bases short and J 1 base short, with 7 bases between. Looked up from germline, CDR1 is DFQATT and CDR2 is SNEGSKA (reference sequence). This CDR3 has 15 amino acids. The CDR3 spells CSARDEVSGANVLTS. CDR3 nucleotides: TGCAGTGCTAGAGATGAAGTATCTGGGGCCAACGTCCTGACTTCC.

A note on this clonotype: One end of the junction is discordant with germline, which a read error may explain. Here the CDR3 DNA reads TGTGCCAGCAGCTTAAGTGACAGTAACCGCTATGACTACACCTTC. This gives the protein CASSLSDSNRYDYTF. The chain links TRBV7-3 to TRBJ1-2, with a possible D match to TRBD1 (5 bases). This CDR3 contains 15 residues. CDR1 SGHTA and CDR2 FQGTGA come from the germline V gene.

Only a few counts were recorded for this clonotype. V gene TRBV5-1 combines with J gene TRBJ2-2, with 8 positions matching TRBD1. After removal of 5 bases from V and 5 bases from J, the junction contained 11 bases not matched to a gene. The CDR3 runs to 16 residues. Germline V gene data show CDR1 as SGHRS and CDR2 as YFSETQ. This CDR3 is CASRQGQGRRTGELFF. In DNA, the CDR3 is TGCGCCAGCAGACAAGGACAGGGACGACGGACCGGGGAGCTGTTTTTT.

J is TRBJ1-2 and V is TRBV6-6; D not resolved. The CDR3 sequence is 15 residues long. V was pared by 4 bases and J by 4 bases, with 16 bases between. Per germline, CDR1 MNHNY and CDR2 SVGAGI (reference sequence). CDR3 loop: CASSSPDVEVYGYTF. DNA of the CDR3: TGTGCCAGCAGTTCGCCGGATGTAGAGGTCTATGGCTACACCTTC.

The rearrangement joins TRBV30 to TRBJ1-4; D is undetermined. The ends were cut back, 5 bases at V and 10 bases at J, with 14 bases in the middle. Germline CDR1 is GTSNPN and CDR2 is SVGIG (reference sequence). The CDR3 is made up of 12 amino acids. The CDR3 sequence: CAWQRGRAKLFF. The CDR3 DNA is TGTGCCTGGCAGAGAGGGAGGGCAAAACTGTTTTTT.

The table lists this clonotype with a few counts. Written as DNA, the CDR3 is TGCGCCAGCAGCTTGGGAGGGCAGGGACTCCAAGAGACCCAGTACTTC. Encoded protein: CASSLGGQGLQETQYF. The V and J genes are TRBV5-1 and TRBJ2-5; possible D gene TRBD2, 6 bases. The CDR3 runs to 16 residues. Looked up from germline, CDR1 is SGHRS and CDR2 is YFSETQ. Trimming shortened V by 0 bases and J by 1 base, and 13 bases separated the two germline ends.

This chain connects TRBV9 to TRBJ2-3; the D is unclear. Germline loops: CDR1 SGDLS, CDR2 YYNGEE. The CDR3 is made up of 15 amino acids. Trimming left V 0 bases short and J 0 bases short, with 8 bases between. DNA of the CDR3: TGTGCCAGCAGCGTAGTACAGACTAGCACAGATACGCAGTATTTT. Translated: CASSVVQTSTDTQYF.

The rearrangement joins TRBV7-3 to TRBJ2-3; TRBD2 might be the D (7 bases). The V gene lost 3 bases and the J gene lost 3 bases, with 13 bases spanning the gap. Germline values: CDR1 SGHTA, CDR2 FQGTGA. This CDR3 is 15 amino acids long. The CDR3, as DNA: TGTGCCAGCAGCTTGTGGGGGGGCCAGACAGATACGCAGTATTTT. As protein: CASSLWGGQTDTQYF.